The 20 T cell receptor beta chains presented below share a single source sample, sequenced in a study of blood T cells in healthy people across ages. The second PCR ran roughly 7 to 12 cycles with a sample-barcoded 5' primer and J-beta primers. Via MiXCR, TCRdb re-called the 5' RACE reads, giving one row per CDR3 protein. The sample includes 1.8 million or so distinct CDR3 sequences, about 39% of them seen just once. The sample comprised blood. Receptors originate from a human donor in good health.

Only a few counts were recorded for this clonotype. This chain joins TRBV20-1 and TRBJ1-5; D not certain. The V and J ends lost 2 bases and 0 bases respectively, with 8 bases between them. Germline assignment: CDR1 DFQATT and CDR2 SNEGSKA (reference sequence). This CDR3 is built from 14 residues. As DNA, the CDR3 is TGCAGTGCTAGAATCCCCGATAGCAATCAGCCCCAGCATTTT. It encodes CSARIPDSNQPQHF.

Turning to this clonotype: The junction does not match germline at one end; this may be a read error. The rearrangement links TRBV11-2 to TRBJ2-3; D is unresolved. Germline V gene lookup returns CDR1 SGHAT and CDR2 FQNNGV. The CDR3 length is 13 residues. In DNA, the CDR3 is TGTACCAGCAGCTTATTCGGCACAGATACGCAGTATTTT. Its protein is CTSSLFGTDTQYF.

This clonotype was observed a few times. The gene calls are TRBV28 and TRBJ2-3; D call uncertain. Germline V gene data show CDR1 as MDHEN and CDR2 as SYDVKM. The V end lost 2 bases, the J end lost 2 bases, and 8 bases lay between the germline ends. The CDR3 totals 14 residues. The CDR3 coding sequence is TGTGCCAGCAGTTTAGATGAGATCACAGATACGCAGTATTTT. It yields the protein CASSLDEITDTQYF. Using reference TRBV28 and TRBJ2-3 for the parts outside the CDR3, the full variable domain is DVKVTQSSRYLVKRTGEKVFLECVQDMDHENMFWYRQDPGLGLRLIYFSYDVKMKEKGDIPEGYSVSREKKERFSLILESASTNQTSMYLCASSLDEITDTQYFGPGTRLTVL.

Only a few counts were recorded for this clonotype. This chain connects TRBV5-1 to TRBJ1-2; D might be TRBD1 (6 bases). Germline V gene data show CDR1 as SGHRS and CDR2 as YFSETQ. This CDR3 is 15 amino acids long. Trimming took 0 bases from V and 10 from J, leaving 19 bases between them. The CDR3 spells CASSLVGTQRANYTF. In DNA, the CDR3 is TGCGCCAGCAGCTTGGTAGGGACACAACGAGCCAACTACACCTTC.

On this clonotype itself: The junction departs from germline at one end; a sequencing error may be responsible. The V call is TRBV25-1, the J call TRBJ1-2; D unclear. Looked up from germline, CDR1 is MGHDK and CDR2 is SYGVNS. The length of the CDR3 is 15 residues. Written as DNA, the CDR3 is TGTGCCAGCAGCGACACCCGTGGGGATGGCTATGGCTATACCTTC. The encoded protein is CASSDTRGDGYGYTF.

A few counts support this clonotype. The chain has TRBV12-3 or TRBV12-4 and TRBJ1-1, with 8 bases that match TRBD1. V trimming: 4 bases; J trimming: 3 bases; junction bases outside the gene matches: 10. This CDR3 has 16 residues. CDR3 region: CASSSFTGGEDTEAFF. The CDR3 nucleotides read TGTGCCAGCAGTTCCTTTACAGGGGGAGAGGACACTGAAGCTTTCTTT.

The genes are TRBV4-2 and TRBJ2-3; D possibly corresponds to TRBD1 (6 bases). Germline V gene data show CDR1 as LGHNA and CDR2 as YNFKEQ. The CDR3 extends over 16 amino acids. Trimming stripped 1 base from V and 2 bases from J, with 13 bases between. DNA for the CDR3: TGTGCCAGCAGCCAAGTCGGACAGACAAACACAGATACGCAGTATTTT. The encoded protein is CASSQVGQTNTDTQYF.

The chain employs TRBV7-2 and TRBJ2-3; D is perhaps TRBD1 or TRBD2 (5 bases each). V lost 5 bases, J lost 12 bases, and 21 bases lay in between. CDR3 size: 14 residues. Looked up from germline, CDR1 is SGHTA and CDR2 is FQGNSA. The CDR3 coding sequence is TGTGCCAGCAGCCGAACCATAGCGCCAGGGATTCAGTATTTT. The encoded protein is CASSRTIAPGIQYF.

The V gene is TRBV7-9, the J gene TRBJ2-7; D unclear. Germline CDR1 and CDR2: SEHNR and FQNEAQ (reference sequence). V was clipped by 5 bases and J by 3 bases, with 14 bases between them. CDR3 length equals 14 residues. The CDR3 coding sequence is TGTGCCAGCAGCGCAGGTGGGGTCCTCTACGAGCAGTACTTC. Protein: CASSAGGVLYEQYF.

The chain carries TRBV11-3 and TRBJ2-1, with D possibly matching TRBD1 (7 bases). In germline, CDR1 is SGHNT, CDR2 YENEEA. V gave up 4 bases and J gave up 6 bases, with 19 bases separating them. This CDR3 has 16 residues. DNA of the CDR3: TGTGCCAGCAGCTCACCAGGGGGGACAGAGATCAATGAGCAGTTCTTC. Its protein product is CASSSPGGTEINEQFF. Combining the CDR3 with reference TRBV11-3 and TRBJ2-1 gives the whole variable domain EAGVVQSPRYKIIEKKQPVAFWCNPISGHNTLYWYLQNLGQGPELLIRYENEEAVDDSQLPKDRFSAERLKGVDSTLKIQPAELGDSAVYLCASSSPGGTEINEQFFGPGTRLTVL.

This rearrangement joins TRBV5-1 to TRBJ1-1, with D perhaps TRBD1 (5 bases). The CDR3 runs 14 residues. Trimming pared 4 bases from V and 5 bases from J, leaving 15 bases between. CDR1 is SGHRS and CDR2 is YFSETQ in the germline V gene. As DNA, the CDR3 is TGCGCCAGCAGCCCGGGGGGTGGGGAAACTGAAGCTTTCTTT. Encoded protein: CASSPGGGETEAFF. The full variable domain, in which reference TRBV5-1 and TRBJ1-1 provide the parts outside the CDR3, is KAGVTQTPRYLIKTRGQQVTLSCSPISGHRSVSWYQQTPGQGLQFLFEYFSETQRNKGNFPGRFSGRQFSNSRSEMNVSTLELGDSALYLCASSPGGGETEAFFGQGTRLTVV.

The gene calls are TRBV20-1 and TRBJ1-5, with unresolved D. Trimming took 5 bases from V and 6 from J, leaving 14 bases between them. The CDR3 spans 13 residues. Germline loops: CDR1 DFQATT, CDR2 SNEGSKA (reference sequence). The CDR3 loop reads CSARAAFSQPQHF. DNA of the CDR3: TGCAGTGCTCGGGCCGCTTTTAGTCAGCCCCAGCATTTT.

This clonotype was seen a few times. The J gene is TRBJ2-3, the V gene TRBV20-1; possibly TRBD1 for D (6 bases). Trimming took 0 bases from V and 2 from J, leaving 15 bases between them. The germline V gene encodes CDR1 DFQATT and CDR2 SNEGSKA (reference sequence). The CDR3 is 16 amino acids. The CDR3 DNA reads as TGCAGTGCTAGAGATTTGGTAGGGGGAGACACAGATACGCAGTATTTT. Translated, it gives CSARDLVGGDTDTQYF.

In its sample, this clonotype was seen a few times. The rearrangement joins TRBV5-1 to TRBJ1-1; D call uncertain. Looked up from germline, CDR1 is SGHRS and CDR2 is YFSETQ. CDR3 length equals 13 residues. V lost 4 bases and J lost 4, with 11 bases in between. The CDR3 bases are TGCGCCAGCAGCCCTGCCCCGGGCACTGAAGCTTTCTTT. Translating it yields CASSPAPGTEAFF.

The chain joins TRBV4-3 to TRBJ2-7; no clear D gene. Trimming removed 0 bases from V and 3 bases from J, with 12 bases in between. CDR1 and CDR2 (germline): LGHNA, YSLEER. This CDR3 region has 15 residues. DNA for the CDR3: TGCGCCAGCAGCCAAGAAAGAGGACGGTTCTACGAGCAGTACTTC. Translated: CASSQERGRFYEQYF.

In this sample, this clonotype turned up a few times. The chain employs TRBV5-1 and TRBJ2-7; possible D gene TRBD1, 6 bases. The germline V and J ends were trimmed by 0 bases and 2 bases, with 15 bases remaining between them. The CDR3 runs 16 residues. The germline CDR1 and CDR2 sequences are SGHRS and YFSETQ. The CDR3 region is CASSLASGAMTYEQYF. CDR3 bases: TGCGCCAGCAGCTTGGCCTCAGGGGCGATGACCTACGAGCAGTACTTC.

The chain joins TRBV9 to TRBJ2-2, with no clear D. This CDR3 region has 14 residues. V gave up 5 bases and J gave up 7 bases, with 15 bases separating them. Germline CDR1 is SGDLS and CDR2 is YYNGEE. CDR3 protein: CASSPNAWVGELFF. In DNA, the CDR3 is TGTGCCAGCAGTCCCAACGCCTGGGTCGGGGAGCTGTTTTTT.

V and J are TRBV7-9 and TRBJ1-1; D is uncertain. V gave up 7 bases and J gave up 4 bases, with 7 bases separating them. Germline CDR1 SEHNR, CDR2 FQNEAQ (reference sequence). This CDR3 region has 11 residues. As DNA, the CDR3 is TGTGCCAGCATCCATGGCACTGAAGCTTTCTTT. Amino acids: CASIHGTEAFF. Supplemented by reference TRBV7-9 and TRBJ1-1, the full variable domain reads DTGVSQNPRHKITKRGQNVTFRCDPISEHNRLYWYRQTLGQGPEFLTYFQNEAQLEKSRLLSDRFSAERPKGSFSTLEIQRTEQGDSAMYLCASIHGTEAFFGQGTRLTVV.

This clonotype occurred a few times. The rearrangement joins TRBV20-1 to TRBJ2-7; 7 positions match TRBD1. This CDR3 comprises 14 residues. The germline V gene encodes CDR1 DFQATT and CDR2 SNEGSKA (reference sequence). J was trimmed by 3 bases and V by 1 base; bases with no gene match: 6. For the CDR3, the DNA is TGCAGTGCTAGAGCCGACAGGGTAGACTACGAGCAGTACTTC. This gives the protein CSARADRVDYEQYF.

The CDR3 coding sequence is TGCAGTGCTCCGTCCCCGGACGCAACTAATGAAAAACTGTTTTTT. It yields the protein CSAPSPDATNEKLFF. The chain links TRBV20-1 to TRBJ1-4; D unclear. The CDR3 is 15 amino acids. Trimming pared 5 bases from V and 0 bases from J, leaving 13 bases between. Per the germline V gene, CDR1 is DFQATT and CDR2 is SNEGSKA (reference sequence).